The 28 T cell receptor beta chains below all came from one sample that was sequenced in a study of metastatic and nonmetastatic thyroid tumors. There were no patients who had received any treatment before thyroid surgery. With MiXCR, TCRdb called clones anew from the PCR reads. The table shows 70,000 or so clones, with 13% to 15% occurring only once. Source material: blood. These receptors all come from a male donor with papillary thyroid cancer or a benign thyroid nodule (not recorded which). Some clones in this sample may be carry-over from other donors' samples.

Many counts were recorded for this clone. The rearrangement uses TRBV24-1 and TRBJ2-1; TRBD2 matches 11 bases. The V gene end was trimmed by 5 bases and the J gene end by 8 bases; junction bases not matched to a gene: 7. Germline V CDR1 and CDR2: KGHDR, SFDVKD. The CDR3 covers 15 residues. The chain's CDR3 is CATSVSGRAGDEQFF. The CDR3 region has the DNA TGTGCCACCAGTGTTAGCGGGAGGGCTGGTGATGAGCAGTTCTTC.

With regard to this clone: Possible read error: a much larger clone is one base away. V gene TRBV18 combines with J gene TRBJ1-1; TRBD1 might be the D (5 bases). The germline V gene has CDR1 KGHSH and CDR2 LQKENI. The CDR3 runs 14 residues. CDR3: CASSPAGPGTEASF. The CDR3 nucleotides are TGTGCCAGCTCACCAGCAGGGCCGGGGACTGAAGCTTCCTTT.

In its sample, this clone was seen a few times. A much more abundant neighbour one base away suggests this may be a read error. Other nucleotide sequences in the sample specify the same CDR3. The chain carries TRBV7-3 and TRBJ2-5; D remains ambiguous. The CDR3 runs to 11 residues. The V gene's germline CDR1 is SGHTA and CDR2 FQGTGA. CDR3 protein: CASSLQETQYF. The CDR3 region has the DNA TGTGCCAGCAGCCTCCAAGAGACACAGTACTTC.

This clone was found many times. V gene TRBV5-6 combines with J gene TRBJ1-1; D is uncertain. CDR3 length equals 13 residues. V lost 1 base and J 6 bases, leaving 10 bases between the germline ends. Looked up from germline, CDR1 is SGHDT and CDR2 is YYEEEE. The CDR3 loop reads CASSLYGPAEAFF. As DNA, the CDR3 is TGTGCCAGCAGCTTGTATGGCCCCGCTGAAGCTTTCTTT.

This clone was seen once. The J gene is TRBJ2-7, the V gene TRBV11-2; 8 nucleotides match TRBD1. J lost 4 bases, V lost 0 bases, and 8 bases had no gene match. Germline V lookup: CDR1 SGHAT, CDR2 FQNNGV. This CDR3 is built from 16 residues. As DNA, the CDR3 is TGTGCCAGCAGCTTAGATTCCGGGACAGGTTTTTACGAGCAGTACTTC. Its protein is CASSLDSGTGFYEQYF.

This clone was found many times. V gene TRBV30 combines with J gene TRBJ1-1; D is unclear. The CDR3 runs 14 residues. Trimming removed 4 bases from V and 1 base from J, with 13 bases in between. The germline V gene encodes CDR1 GTSNPN and CDR2 SVGIG (reference sequence). CDR3: CAWTFSVPNTEAFF. In nucleotides, the CDR3 is TGTGCCTGGACTTTCAGTGTTCCGAACACTGAAGCTTTCTTT.

V usage is TRBV27 and J usage is TRBJ2-5; D uncertain. The CDR3 spans 12 residues. The V gene lost 3 bases and the J gene lost 2 bases, with 4 bases spanning the gap. CDR1 and CDR2 (germline): MNHEY, SMNVEV (reference sequence). The CDR3 DNA follows: TGTGCCAGCAGTTTTTCTCAAGAGACCCAGTACTTC. Its protein product is CASSFSQETQYF.

This clone was counted a few times. The V and J genes are TRBV5-4 and TRBJ2-2; perhaps TRBD2 as D (5 bases). Germline V gene sequence: CDR1 SGHNT, CDR2 YYREEE (reference sequence). V lost 6 bases and J lost 7, with 7 bases in between. The CDR3 covers 11 residues. The CDR3 DNA reads TGTGCCAGCAAGGCGGGCGGGGAGCTGTTTTTT. It encodes CASKAGGELFF. Combining the CDR3 with reference TRBV5-4 and TRBJ2-2 gives the whole variable domain ETGVTQSPTHLIKTRGQQVTLRCSSQSGHNTVSWYQQALGQGPQFIFQYYREEENGRGNFPPRFSGLQFPNYSSELNVNALELDDSALYLCASKAGGELFFGEGSRLTVL.

In its sample, this clone was seen many times. The chain employs TRBV5-1 and TRBJ2-1; 7 nucleotides match TRBD1. J lost 2 bases, V lost 7 bases, and 3 bases had no gene match. This CDR3 is 13 amino acids long. From germline, CDR1 is SGHRS and CDR2 YFSETQ. CDR3 in DNA: TGCGCCAGCCAGGGGGTTCCCTACAATGAGCAGTTCTTC. It encodes CASQGVPYNEQFF.

This clone was seen repeatedly, ten times or more. The chain has TRBV3-1 and TRBJ1-2; 8 bases are a match to TRBD1. Germline CDR1 is LGHDT and CDR2 is YNNKEL (reference sequence). The J segment lost 5 bases and the V segment lost 7 bases, leaving 12 bases of the junction unmatched. The CDR3 sequence is 15 residues long. The CDR3 DNA sequence: TGTGCCAGCAACCCGAAAGACAGGGGTTGGTATGGCTACACCTTC. Amino acid sequence: CASNPKDRGWYGYTF.

This chain joins TRBV19 and TRBJ1-4; a possible D gene is TRBD1 (5 bases). V shed 3 bases and J shed 6 bases, with 14 bases lying between them. CDR3 length: 15 residues. The germline gives CDR1 LNHDA, CDR2 SQIVND (reference sequence). CDR3 DNA: TGTGCCAGTAGTATTCAGGGAGCAGGAGATGAAAAACTGTTTTTT. Translating gives CASSIQGAGDEKLFF.

This clone was recorded at least ten times. The chain has TRBV10-1 and TRBJ1-1; a possible D gene is TRBD1 (6 bases). The length of the CDR3 is 15 residues. Germline V gene data show CDR1 as WNHNN and CDR2 as SYGVQD (reference sequence). Deletions cut 0 bases from V and 1 base from J, with 9 bases between. The CDR3 DNA reads TGCGCCAGCAGTGAGTCGACAGGTGGGAACACTGAAGCTTTCTTT. It codes for CASSESTGGNTEAFF.

This clone has a count of ten or more. The chain employs TRBV6-2 or TRBV6-3 and TRBJ2-6; TRBD1 aligns across 10 bases. Trimming cost V 0 bases and J 0 bases; bases outside gene matches: 11. CDR1 and CDR2 from the germline V gene are MNHEY and SVGEGT. The length of the CDR3 is 21 residues. In nucleotides, the CDR3 is TGTGCCAGCAGTTACTCGAATGTCGGGACAGGGGCATACTCTGGGGCCAACGTCCTGACTTTC. Protein: CASSYSNVGTGAYSGANVLTF.

The table lists this clone with many counts. The chain is built from TRBV7-2 and TRBJ2-5; 11 bases line up with TRBD2. After removal of 5 bases from V and 5 bases from J, the junction contained 13 bases not matched to a gene. Germline V lookup: CDR1 SGHTA, CDR2 FQGNSA. The CDR3 contains 17 residues. CDR3 loop: CASSVGTSGGSRETQYF. DNA of the CDR3: TGTGCCAGCAGCGTCGGGACTAGCGGAGGGAGTAGGGAGACCCAGTACTTC.

This clone was detected only once. The chain uses TRBV5-1 and TRBJ2-7, with D possibly being TRBD2 (5 bases). Trimming removed 0 bases at V and 0 bases at J, with 7 bases between. The CDR3 has 14 amino acids. Germline loops: CDR1 SGHRS, CDR2 YFSETQ. This chain's CDR3 is CASSLAGSSYEQYF. The CDR3 DNA is TGCGCCAGCAGCTTGGCTGGGAGCTCCTACGAGCAGTACTTC. The complete variable domain, with remaining parts taken from reference TRBV5-1 and TRBJ2-7, reads KAGVTQTPRYLIKTRGQQVTLSCSPISGHRSVSWYQQTPGQGLQFLFEYFSETQRNKGNFPGRFSGRQFSNSRSEMNVSTLELGDSALYLCASSLAGSSYEQYFGPGTRLTVT.

This clone was seen many times. The chain employs TRBV10-1 and TRBJ2-5; D is possibly TRBD1 (5 bases). This CDR3 region has 13 residues. V lost 0 bases and J lost 5, with 7 bases in between. Germline V CDR1 and CDR2: WNHNN, SYGVQD (reference sequence). The CDR3 is CASSESGAETQYF. The DNA of the CDR3 is TGCGCCAGCAGTGAGTCAGGGGCCGAGACCCAGTACTTC.

This clone was detected many times. The rearrangement joins TRBV10-3 to TRBJ1-1; 9 bases are shared with TRBD1. The length of the CDR3 is 14 residues. J was trimmed by 1 base and V by 6 bases; bases with no gene match: 3. The germline V gene encodes CDR1 ENHRY and CDR2 SYGVKD. CDR3 protein: CAIREGQGNTEAFF. The CDR3 DNA follows: TGTGCCATCAGGGAGGGACAGGGGAACACTGAAGCTTTCTTT.

The V gene is TRBV15, the J gene TRBJ2-5, with D maybe TRBD2 (6 bases). V lost 3 bases to trimming and J lost 0 bases, with 17 bases between them. From germline, CDR1 is LNHNV and CDR2 YYDKDF (reference sequence). The CDR3 runs 17 residues. CDR3 sequence: CATSRPGGLPYQETQYF. The CDR3 DNA sequence: TGTGCCACCAGCAGGCCCGGGGGACTGCCGTACCAAGAGACCCAGTACTTC.

This clone was recorded many times. V and J are TRBV28 and TRBJ2-7, with TRBD1 matching over 9 bases. The CDR3 contains 15 residues. Germline CDR1 is MDHEN and CDR2 is SYDVKM. The J segment lost 2 bases and the V segment lost 5 bases, leaving 7 bases of the junction unmatched. This chain's CDR3 is CASSTRDRETYEQYF. CDR3 in DNA: TGTGCCAGCAGTACCAGGGACAGGGAGACCTACGAGCAGTACTTC.

V and J are TRBV11-3 and TRBJ1-2, with D possibly being TRBD1 (6 bases). Trimming pared 5 bases from V and 3 bases from J, leaving 16 bases between. The CDR3 sequence is 15 residues long. Germline CDR1 is SGHNT and CDR2 is YENEEA. CDR3 nucleotide sequence: TGTGCCAGCAGCCTACGAGGGGGGGAATACTATGGCTACACCTTC. Translating gives CASSLRGGEYYGYTF.

The CDR3 here is CASSLESGGGTEAFF. CDR3 in DNA: TGTGCCAGCAGCTTAGAATCAGGGGGGGGCACTGAAGCTTTCTTT. The chain recombines TRBV11-2 with TRBJ1-1, with 7 bases that match TRBD1. V lost 0 bases and J lost 4; bases outside the gene matches: 5. CDR1 is SGHAT and CDR2 is FQNNGV in the germline V gene. This CDR3 has 15 amino acids.

This clone was counted many times. This specimen includes other DNA sequences encoding the same CDR3. The chain is built from TRBV10-3 and TRBJ2-3; TRBD2 matches at 8 bases. Germline V gives CDR1 ENHRY, CDR2 SYGVKD. This CDR3 spans 16 amino acids. The V segment lost 5 bases and the J segment 2 bases; nucleotides outside the gene matches: 9. The CDR3 sequence is CAISSNSAGDTDTQYF. The DNA for the CDR3 is TGTGCCATCAGTAGTAACTCAGCGGGGGACACAGATACGCAGTATTTT.

This clone appeared a few times. Being one base from a much bigger clone, this may be a read error. The chain is built from TRBV6-5 and TRBJ2-6; 10 bases line up with TRBD1. The germline V gene has CDR1 MNHEY and CDR2 SVGAGI. The trim removed 3 bases at V and 5 bases at J, leaving 13 bases unmatched. This CDR3 has 19 residues. This CDR3 reads CASSYTVGTGAGWANVLTF. The CDR3, as DNA: TGTGCCAGCAGTTATACGGTCGGGACAGGGGCGGGTTGGGCCAACGTCCTGACTTTC.

The table lists this clone with many counts. This chain joins TRBV24-1 and TRBJ1-1, with no clear D. CDR3 length equals 13 residues. In germline, CDR1 is KGHDR, CDR2 SFDVKD. V gave up 0 bases and J gave up 5 bases, with 6 bases separating them. The CDR3 DNA reads as TGTGCCACCAGTGATTTGGAAGGGACTGAAGCTTTCTTT. Translating it yields CATSDLEGTEAFF.

This clone appeared many times. DNA of the CDR3: TGTGCTAGTGGTTTGCCCGCTCGATGCGGCAGGGGACACCACACAGATACGCAGTATTTT. It yields the protein CASGLPARCGRGHHTDTQYF. The genes are TRBV12-5 and TRBJ2-3; TRBD1 is a possible D gene (6 bases). The CDR3 consists of 20 residues. CDR1 is LGHNT and CDR2 is FRNRAP in the germline V gene. The V gene lost 2 bases and the J gene lost 2 bases, with 26 bases spanning the gap.

This clone has at least ten counts. V and J are TRBV6-2 or TRBV6-3 and TRBJ2-7, with TRBD2 matching over 8 bases. The CDR3 is 14 amino acids. Germline V gives CDR1 MNHEY, CDR2 SVGEGT. The trim removed 6 bases at V and 0 bases at J, leaving 4 bases unmatched. CDR3 amino acids: CASRFLAGSYEQYF. The CDR3 region has the DNA TGTGCCAGCAGATTCCTAGCGGGCTCCTACGAGCAGTACTTC.

This clone was counted ten times or more. This chain joins TRBV27 and TRBJ2-1; 16 nucleotides line up with TRBD2. The CDR3 consists of 17 residues. CDR1 is MNHEY and CDR2 is SMNVEV in the germline V gene (reference sequence). J gave up 7 bases and V 6 bases, and 9 bases lay outside the gene matches. CDR3 DNA: TGTGCCAGCAGCGAGGGACTAGCGGGAGGGACGGGAAATGAGCAGTTCTTC. Protein: CASSEGLAGGTGNEQFF.

This clone was detected many times. The gene calls are TRBV27 and TRBJ2-7, with TRBD2 matching over 9 bases. The germline V gene has CDR1 MNHEY and CDR2 SMNVEV (reference sequence). With 4 bases clipped from V and 6 bases from J, the junction kept 10 bases outside the gene matches. The CDR3 length is 15 residues. This CDR3 is CASSSLAGPDREQYV. In DNA form, the CDR3 reads TGTGCCAGCAGTTCGCTAGCGGGGCCGGACCGCGAGCAGTACGTC.